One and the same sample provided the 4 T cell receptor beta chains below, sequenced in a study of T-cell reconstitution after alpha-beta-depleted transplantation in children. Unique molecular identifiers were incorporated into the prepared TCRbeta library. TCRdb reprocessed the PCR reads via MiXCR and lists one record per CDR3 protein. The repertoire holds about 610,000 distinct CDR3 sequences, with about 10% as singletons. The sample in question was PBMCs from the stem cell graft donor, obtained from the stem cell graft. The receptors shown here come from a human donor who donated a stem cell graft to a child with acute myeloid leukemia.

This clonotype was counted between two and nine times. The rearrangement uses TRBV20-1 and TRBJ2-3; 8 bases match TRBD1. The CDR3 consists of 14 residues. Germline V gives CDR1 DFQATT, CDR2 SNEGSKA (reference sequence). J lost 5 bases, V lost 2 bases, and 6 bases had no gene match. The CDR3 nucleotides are TGCAGTGCTAGACGACAGGGGCAGGAAGATACGCAGTATTTT. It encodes CSARRQGQEDTQYF.

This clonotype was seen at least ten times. The DNA of the CDR3 is TGTGCCAGCAGCGTAGACAGGACCTCCTACGAGCAGTACTTC. As protein: CASSVDRTSYEQYF. The chain joins TRBV9 to TRBJ2-7; possibly TRBD1 for D (5 bases). Germline loops: CDR1 SGDLS, CDR2 YYNGEE. V shed 0 bases and J shed 0 bases, with 7 bases lying between them. The CDR3 has 14 amino acids. Using reference TRBV9 and TRBJ2-7 for the parts outside the CDR3, the full variable domain is DSGVTQTPKHLITATGQRVTLRCSPRSGDLSVYWYQQSLDQGLQFLIQYYNGEERAKGNILERFSAQQFPDLHSELNLSSLELGDSALYFCASSVDRTSYEQYFGPGTRLTVT.

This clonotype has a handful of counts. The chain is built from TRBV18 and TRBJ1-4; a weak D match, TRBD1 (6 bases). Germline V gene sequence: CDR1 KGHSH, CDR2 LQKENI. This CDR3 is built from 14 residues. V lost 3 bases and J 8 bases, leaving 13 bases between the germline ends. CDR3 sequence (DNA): TGTGCCAGCTCACCGGTCGGGGGCGCGGAAAAACTGTTTTTT. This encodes CASSPVGGAEKLFF.

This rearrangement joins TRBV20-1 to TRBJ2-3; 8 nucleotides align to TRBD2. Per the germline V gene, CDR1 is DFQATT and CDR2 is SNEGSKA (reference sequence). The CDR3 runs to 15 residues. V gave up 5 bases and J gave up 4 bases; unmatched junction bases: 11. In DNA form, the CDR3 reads TGCAGTGCTCCTGGCCTAGCGGGTATCGCAGATACGCAGTATTTT. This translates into CSAPGLAGIADTQYF.